Listed below are T cell receptor beta chains from one sample, sequenced in a study of T-cell reconstitution after alpha-beta-depleted transplantation in children. TCRdb reanalysed the PCR reads using MiXCR and keeps one entry per CDR3 protein. The sample carries approximately 400,000 distinct CDR3 sequences, 11% recorded once. Sample: PBMCs from the stem cell graft donor, taken from the stem cell graft. The receptors stem from a human donor who donated a stem cell graft to a child with acute myeloid leukemia. CDR3s include the opening cysteine and the closing phenylalanine or tryptophan. The order of the fields is V gene, J gene, CDR3 protein.

>TRBV3-1|TRBJ1-5
CASSLGGRDQPQHF
>TRBV20-1|TRBJ2-1
CSARDVSGGLYNEQFF
>TRBV6-1|TRBJ2-2
CASSEAGQNTGELFF
>TRBV20-1|TRBJ1-1
CSAPPGGVGTEAFF
>TRBV20-1|TRBJ2-7
CSAGSGVYEQYF
>TRBV6-5|TRBJ2-7
CASSYSTGGAPGYEQYF
>TRBV7-8|TRBJ2-2
CASSITEITGELFF
>TRBV6-1|TRBJ2-6
CASSAKPSGANVLTF
>TRBV2|TRBJ2-7
CASSAEVYEQYF
>TRBV27|TRBJ2-3
CASSPDNADTQYF
>TRBV5-1|TRBJ2-3
CASSSTGVSTDTQYF
>TRBV19|TRBJ1-2
CASTSRGTQWDTNYGYTF
>TRBV10-3|TRBJ2-3
CAISEIPWEGVDTQYF
>TRBV28|TRBJ2-5
CASLGEQETQYF
>TRBV5-1|TRBJ1-4
CASSLGRTNEKLFF
>TRBV5-1|TRBJ2-7
CASSSQGHEQYF
>TRBV5-1|TRBJ2-3
CASSLVASPGTDTQYF
>TRBV29-1|TRBJ1-1
CSGAGGGSTEAFF
>TRBV9|TRBJ1-2
CASSVDNYGYTF
>TRBV3-1|TRBJ1-2
CASSQDLPGTNYGYTF
>TRBV7-7|TRBJ2-5
CASSLGLAGRETQYF
>TRBV20-1|TRBJ2-3
CSASDSAGATDTQYF
>TRBV19|TRBJ2-3
CASSISDSSSTDTQYF
>TRBV6-5|TRBJ1-5
CASSYGIGRQYSNQPQHF
>TRBV7-9|TRBJ2-3
CASRLGGLAGSTDTQYF
>TRBV20-1|TRBJ2-7
CSARAMGQGSYEQYF
>TRBV29-1|TRBJ2-5
CSVEVRQGETQYF
>TRBV12-5|TRBJ1-6
CASGLVTGNSPLHF
>TRBV15|TRBJ2-2
CATLDPEPGELFF
>TRBV7-9|TRBJ2-5
CASSPGQGFTETQYF
>TRBV20-1|TRBJ2-1
CSAPTSGISYNEQFF
>TRBV4-1|TRBJ1-5
CASSPRQITHQPQHF
>TRBV7-7|TRBJ2-1
CASSLNTGVWHEQFF
>TRBV5-1|TRBJ2-2
CASSLLSGPTGELFF
>TRBV29-1|TRBJ1-1
CSVVLAMNTEAFF